Following are 21 T cell receptor beta chains from one sample sequenced in a study of blood T cell repertoires in COVID-19. Profiling relied on immunoSEQ multiplex PCR, and the TCRdb table lists in-frame clones only, not all of them. The sample shows 100,000 to 140,000 clones, roughly 83% of them seen only once. What was sequenced was peripheral blood. These receptors all stem from a human donor in a cohort sampled during active COVID-19.

This sequence joins TRBV2 and TRBJ1-6, with TRBD1 identical over 7 bases. The CDR3 runs to 16 residues. The germline gives CDR1 SNHLY, CDR2 FYNNEI. V lost 4 bases, J lost 4 bases, and 7 bases stayed unmatched. The CDR3 is CASSGIGTAYNSPLHF. CDR3 DNA: TGTGCCAGCAGTGGGATAGGGACAGCTTATAATTCACCCCTCCACTTT.

V usage is TRBV2 and J usage is TRBJ2-3, with a possible D match to TRBD1 (5 bases). CDR3 length: 14 residues. V was trimmed by 8 bases and J by 4 bases, leaving 16 bases between them. Germline V gene data show CDR1 as SNHLY and CDR2 as FYNNEI. Here the CDR3 DNA reads TGTGCCAGCCGGTCGACAGCGACCTCAGATACGCAGTATTTT. Translation: CASRSTATSDTQYF.

The chain combines TRBV7-2 with TRBJ2-1, with 11 bases lining up with TRBD2. CDR3 length equals 16 residues. The trim removed 4 bases at V and 1 base at J, leaving 3 bases unmatched. Germline V CDR1 and CDR2: SGHTA, FQGNSA. CDR3 sequence reads: CASSSLAGGSYNEQFF. CDR3 sequence (DNA): TGTGCCAGCAGCTCCTTAGCGGGAGGGTCCTACAATGAGCAGTTCTTC.

The chain links TRBV5-1 to TRBJ1-1; TRBD1 agrees at 7 bases. With 0 bases clipped from V and 5 bases from J, the junction kept 7 bases outside the gene matches. Germline values: CDR1 SGHRS, CDR2 YFSETQ. CDR3 length: 15 residues. The CDR3 DNA is TGCGCCAGCAGCTTGGGACAGGGTTCGATTACTGAAGCTTTCTTT. Protein: CASSLGQGSITEAFF.

The rearrangement joins TRBV7-2 to TRBJ2-5; 7 bases map to TRBD1. The CDR3 consists of 15 residues. V dropped 5 bases and J dropped 1; count of bases not matched to a gene: 7. Germline CDR1 reads SGHTA; CDR2 reads FQGNSA. CDR3 sequence: CASSPFGQAQETQYF. CDR3 bases: TGTGCCAGCAGCCCATTCGGACAGGCCCAAGAGACCCAGTACTTC.

To note about this clone: Other DNA sequences within the sample encode an identical CDR3. This chain connects TRBV3-1 (or the pseudogene TRBV3-2) to TRBJ2-2; D unclear. Germline loops: CDR1 LGHDT, CDR2 YNNKEL (reference sequence). Trimming shortened V by 4 bases and J by 0 bases, and 3 bases separated the two germline ends. CDR3 length: 13 amino acids. CDR3 bases: TGTGCCAGCAGCCCCACGAACACCGGGGAGCTGTTTTTT. Translated: CASSPTNTGELFF.

The rearrangement joins TRBV27 to TRBJ1-5; the D gene is possibly TRBD1 (6 bases). Between the trimmed V and J ends, which lost 10 bases and 0 bases, there was a span of 13 bases. This CDR3 is built from 14 residues. Germline lookup yields CDR1 MNHEY and CDR2 SMNVEV (reference sequence). CDR3 nucleotide sequence: TGTGCCACCTCAGGGGCCTATAGCAATCAGCCCCAGCATTTT. Translated, it gives CATSGAYSNQPQHF.

This clone has a handful of counts. V usage is TRBV5-1 and J usage is TRBJ2-1, with 11 nucleotides matching TRBD2. The length of the CDR3 is 18 residues. The ends lost 0 bases at V and 5 bases at J; junction bases unmatched: 10. Germline V lookup: CDR1 SGHRS, CDR2 YFSETQ. CDR3 coding DNA: TGCGCCAGCAGCTTGGCAGCACCGGGGACTAGCGGACACAATGAGCAGTTCTTC. Translation: CASSLAAPGTSGHNEQFF.

The chain is built from TRBV3-1 (or the pseudogene TRBV3-2) and TRBJ2-1; 15 bases fit TRBD2. The CDR3 has 18 amino acids. Germline values: CDR1 LGHDT, CDR2 YNNKEL (reference sequence). The J segment lost 10 bases and the V segment lost 3 bases, leaving 13 bases of the junction unmatched. The CDR3 sequence is CASSQPGLAGGPMREQFF. In DNA form, the CDR3 reads TGTGCCAGCAGCCAGCCGGGACTAGCGGGAGGCCCCATGAGGGAGCAGTTCTTC.

The CDR3 region has the DNA TGTGCCAGCAGCGCAAGGGGGAGGGTGGAGGAAAAACTGTTTTTT. It encodes CASSARGRVEEKLFF. The chain joins TRBV11-3 to TRBJ1-4; possible D gene TRBD1, 6 bases. The CDR3 runs 15 residues. Germline V CDR1 and CDR2: SGHNT, YENEEA. With 5 bases removed from V and 8 bases from J, the gap between germline ends came to 18 bases.

The chain combines TRBV28 with TRBJ2-5; TRBD2 aligns across 10 bases. Germline V gene sequence: CDR1 MDHEN, CDR2 SYDVKM. After removal of 7 bases from V and 5 bases from J, the junction contained 7 bases not matched to a gene. The CDR3 loop spans 14 amino acids. CDR3 nucleotides: TGTGCCAGCATCCCACTAGCGGGAAGGGAGACCCAGTACTTC. Its translation is CASIPLAGRETQYF. The full variable domain, in which reference TRBV28 and TRBJ2-5 provide the parts outside the CDR3, is DVKVTQSSRYLVKRTGEKVFLECVQDMDHENMFWYRQDPGLGLRLIYFSYDVKMKEKGDIPEGYSVSREKKERFSLILESASTNQTSMYLCASIPLAGRETQYFGPGTRLLVL.

The chain joins TRBV12-3 or TRBV12-4 to TRBJ1-5; 8 bases map to TRBD1. The ends lost 8 bases at V and 2 bases at J; junction bases unmatched: 2. This CDR3 contains 13 residues. The CDR3 nucleotides read TGTGCCAGCGGGACAGGAGGCAATCAGCCCCAGCATTTT. This translates into CASGTGGNQPQHF.

The chain is built from TRBV4-1 and TRBJ1-6, with 9 positions matching TRBD1. There are 15 residues in the CDR3. V was clipped by 4 bases and J by 5 bases; unmatched bases: 3. The germline V gene encodes CDR1 MGHRA and CDR2 YSYEKL. CDR3 nucleotides: TGCGCCAGCAGCCCCCGGGACAGGGATAATTCACCCCTCCACTTT. As protein: CASSPRDRDNSPLHF.

The chain links TRBV15 to TRBJ1-1; 7 positions match TRBD1. The germline V gene encodes CDR1 LNHNV and CDR2 YYDKDF (reference sequence). This CDR3 contains 14 residues. Trimming removed 3 bases from V and 0 bases from J; junction bases left unmatched: 1. The CDR3 DNA sequence: TGTGCCACCAGCAGGGACAGGTTGAACACTGAAGCTTTCTTT. Translating gives CATSRDRLNTEAFF.

The gene calls are TRBV24-1 and TRBJ2-1; 7 bases line up with TRBD2. J gave up 2 bases and V 4 bases, and 4 bases lay outside the gene matches. CDR1 and CDR2 (germline): KGHDR, SFDVKD. The CDR3 consists of 15 residues. Here the CDR3 reads CATSEAGRAYNEQFF. The CDR3 DNA reads as TGTGCCACCAGTGAAGCAGGGAGGGCCTACAATGAGCAGTTCTTC.

The chain combines TRBV3-1 (or the pseudogene TRBV3-2) with TRBJ1-2; 11 positions match TRBD1. V lost 2 bases and J lost 7; bases outside the gene matches: 6. Looked up from germline, CDR1 is LGHDT and CDR2 is YNNKEL (reference sequence). The CDR3 loop spans 15 amino acids. DNA of the CDR3: TGTGCCAGCAGCCAATGGGACAGGGGGGTTGGTGGCTACACCTTC. It codes for CASSQWDRGVGGYTF.

The CDR3 DNA reads TGTGCCAGTAGTATATGGGGAGCGGGAGGGCCACCCGAGCAGTTCTTC. It specifies CASSIWGAGGPPEQFF. The chain couples TRBV19 to TRBJ2-1; TRBD2 aligns across 10 bases. J was trimmed by 10 bases and V by 2 bases; bases with no gene match: 11. Germline V CDR1 and CDR2: LNHDA, SQIVND (reference sequence). There are 16 residues in the CDR3.

This clone appeared a few times. This rearrangement joins TRBV11-2 to TRBJ2-2, with 10 bases matching TRBD2. Germline CDR1 is SGHAT and CDR2 is FQNNGV. The CDR3 runs 16 residues. V was pared by 5 bases and J by 5 bases, with 8 bases of the junction left unmatched. In DNA, the CDR3 is TGTGCCAGCAGCCATCTAGCGGGAGTGGAGACCGGGGAGCTGTTTTTT. Translated, it gives CASSHLAGVETGELFF.

This chain links TRBV19 with TRBJ2-5, with 8 positions matching TRBD2. The CDR3 runs to 15 residues. Trimming removed 1 base from V and 3 bases from J; junction bases left unmatched: 4. From germline, CDR1 is LNHDA and CDR2 SQIVND (reference sequence). The CDR3 loop reads CASSIGLAPEETQYF. CDR3 nucleotide sequence: TGTGCCAGTAGTATAGGACTAGCGCCAGAAGAGACCCAGTACTTC. The whole variable domain, remainder taken from reference TRBV19 and TRBJ2-5, is DGGITQSPKYLFRKEGQNVTLSCEQNLNHDAMYWYRQDPGQGLRLIYYSQIVNDFQKGDIAEGYSVSREKKESFPLTVTSAQKNPTAFYLCASSIGLAPEETQYFGPGTRLLVL.

This clone came up a few times. The chain recombines TRBV7-2 with TRBJ1-2; 7 bases fit TRBD1. Germline V CDR1 and CDR2: SGHTA, FQGNSA. J lost 0 bases, V lost 5 bases, and 3 bases had no gene match. This CDR3 has 14 residues. For the CDR3, the DNA is TGTGCCAGCAGCCCGGACAGGACTAACTATGGCTACACCTTC. It translates to CASSPDRTNYGYTF.

V and J are TRBV14 and TRBJ1-1, with D perhaps TRBD1 (6 bases). Germline-derived CDR1 and CDR2 are SGHDN and FVKESK. CDR3 length equals 13 residues. V gave up 4 bases and J gave up 0 bases, with 6 bases separating them. CDR3 in amino acids: CASSRQVNTEAFF. Written as DNA, the CDR3 is TGTGCCAGCAGCCGACAGGTGAACACTGAAGCTTTCTTT.